The TCR beta chain under discussion was sequenced for a study of identical twins. MiXCR, applied by TCRdb to the 5' RACE reads, yields one record per CDR3 protein. The sample holds around 1.7 million distinct CDR3 sequences, less than 35% seen once. Findings and limits, study-wide: Out-of-frame alpha sequences shared by twins were enriched for low generation probability. Insertions were reduced in abundant cord blood beta clonotypes but not in memory repertoires. The models systematically underestimated how much out-of-frame TCR alpha was shared in monozygotic twins. Conclusions leaned on cross-sectional statistical analysis and did not track the same donors over time.

This clonotype was seen once. Its cognate antigen is unknown. V was shortened by 0 bases and J by 0 bases, with 17 bases between the two germline ends. Germline V gene sequence: CDR1 KGHSH, CDR2 LQKENI. The CDR3 loop spans 18 amino acids. The receptor's source is a newborn girl in good health. The chain is built from TRBV18 and TRBJ1-1; maybe TRBD1 (5 bases). Source material: cord blood. The CDR3, as DNA: TGTGCCAGCTCACCACCGGGGAGGAAGGGGCTTATGAACACTGAAGCTTTCTTT. Residues: CASSPPGRKGLMNTEAFF.